This T cell receptor beta chain was identified during a study of T cell changes during pregnancy in multiple sclerosis. Clones were read by immunoSEQ multiplex PCR, and TCRdb kept only the in-frame ones, dropping some. This sample has approximately 120,000 clones, with about 96% found just once. Trimming removed 4 bases at V and 7 bases at J, with 19 bases between. The CDR3 has 15 residues. CDR1 is MNHEY and CDR2 is SMNVEV in the germline V gene (reference sequence). The material sequenced was peripheral blood, taken after pregnancy. This clonotype was obtained from a female donor with multiple sclerosis, enrolled in a pregnancy study. The chain joins TRBV27 to TRBJ1-2; D might be TRBD1 (5 bases). This chain's CDR3 is CASSYSGLSSGGYTF. For the CDR3, the DNA is TGTGCCAGCAGTTACTCGGGACTTTCCTCGGGTGGCTACACCTTC.